This TCR beta chain was documented in a study of naive and memory T cell subsets. Both TRBC1 and TRBC2 were covered by a beta constant-region primer of two equimolar oligonucleotides. TCRdb re-called the UMI-ligation and nested PCR reads through MiXCR, storing one row per CDR3 protein. The sample carries about 150,000 distinct CDR3 sequences, approximately 15% recorded once. The V segment lost 3 bases and the J segment 1 base; nucleotides outside the gene matches: 6. The CDR3 has 15 residues. Germline V gene lookup returns CDR1 SGHRS and CDR2 YFSETQ. The TCR sequence derives from a human donor in good health. The V and J genes are TRBV5-1 and TRBJ1-1; TRBD1 matches at 7 bases. The sequenced material came from naive CD4+ T cells from blood. CDR3 loop: CASSSRGQENTEAFF. CDR3 nucleotides: TGCGCCAGCAGCTCGAGGGGGCAGGAGAACACTGAAGCTTTCTTT.